This entry concerns a single T cell receptor beta chain. In the authors' methods: The assay estimated nucleated cells by amplifying reference gene primers. Profiling relied on immunoSEQ multiplex PCR, and the TCRdb table lists in-frame clones only, not all of them. The V and J calls and clone size come from that table; D and trimming were worked out from the DNA. The sample gives approximately 150,000 clones, around three quarters of which show up once; over 7% is in the top ten. The sample comes from a study of blood T cell repertoires in COVID-19. Study summary: The origin of the acute and convalescent COVID-19 samples was the United States, Italy and Spain. Sample material is recorded as cDNA or gDNA derived from T cells, B-cell-depleted T cells, or PBMCs.

The CDR3 is 16 amino acids. The germline V gene encodes CDR1 KGHDR and CDR2 SFDVKD. Trimming took 4 bases from V and 4 from J; bases not matched to a gene: 6. The TCR sequence derives from a man between 45 and 60 years old with active or convalescent COVID-19. Material: peripheral blood. The chain has TRBV24-1 and TRBJ1-2; 12 bases map to TRBD1. The CDR3 region has the DNA TGTGCCACCAGTGACCCGGGACAGGGGGCGAGCTATGGCTACACCTTC. Amino acid sequence: CATSDPGQGASYGYTF.